A single sample gave rise to the 28 T cell receptor beta chains below, sequenced in a study of CD8 T cells in Susac syndrome (dated by TCRdb to about 2019). To prepare the library, the immunoSEQ multiplex PCR assay was applied. RNA was extracted using the RNeasy kit, and roughly 0.45 to 1 microgram was reverse transcribed with random hexamers. Through fastp at Q25 and MiXCR, TCRdb rebuilt clones from the public reads, retaining in-frame beta chains. A single entry per CDR3 protein holds the most common genes and DNA from its merged rows. This sample has roughly 120,000 distinct CDR3 sequences in its table, and roughly 97% of those were observed once. Approximately 0.093% of the sample rests with the top ten. Sequenced material: CD4+ T cells from PBMCs. Receptor source: a human donor in good health.

The V and J genes are TRBV4-2 and TRBJ2-7; 9 bases are a match to TRBD1. The length of the CDR3 is 16 residues. CDR1 is LGHNA, CDR2 YNFKEQ, per germline. Germline trimming cut 0 bases from V and 7 bases from J; bases unmatched to any gene: 10. The CDR3 DNA reads TGTGCCAGCAGCCAAGAATGGATACAGGGGGCGGAAGAGCAGTACTTC. It is translated as CASSQEWIQGAEEQYF.

In DNA, the CDR3 is TGTGCCAGCACCAGTTCCGGGGGACGTGTGACCCAGTACTTC. Encoded protein: CASTSSGGRVTQYF. The V gene is TRBV12-3 or TRBV12-4, the J gene TRBJ2-5, with a possible D match to TRBD2 (6 bases). The CDR3 is 14 residues long. Trimming stripped 7 bases from V and 7 bases from J, with 19 bases between.

This clonotype appeared a single time. The genes are TRBV7-9 and TRBJ2-6; possible D gene TRBD1, 5 bases. Germline V gene data show CDR1 as SEHNR and CDR2 as FQNEAQ (reference sequence). This CDR3 has 16 residues. Deletions cut 5 bases from V and 0 bases from J, with 11 bases between. The CDR3 protein is CASSTGQISGANVLTF. CDR3 sequence (DNA): TGTGCCAGCAGCACTGGACAAATCTCTGGGGCCAACGTCCTGACTTTC.

V is TRBV6-2 or TRBV6-3 and J is TRBJ2-7; maybe TRBD2 (6 bases). Germline CDR1 MNHEY, CDR2 SVGEGT. V was cut by 3 bases and J by 2 bases, with 14 bases left in between. The CDR3 has 15 amino acids. The CDR3 is CASSYAASVTYEQYF. The DNA for the CDR3 is TGTGCCAGCAGTTATGCGGCTAGCGTGACCTACGAGCAGTACTTC.

J is TRBJ2-2 and V is TRBV2, with D perhaps matching TRBD1 (6 bases). Germline assignment: CDR1 SNHLY and CDR2 FYNNEI. The CDR3 extends over 14 amino acids. V lost 9 bases and J lost 6, with 17 bases in between. The CDR3 DNA is TGTGCCAGACGACAGGATATTTCATCCGGGGAGCTGTTTTTT. Its translation: CARRQDISSGELFF.

The V and J genes are TRBV24-1 and TRBJ2-2; D may be TRBD1 (6 bases). V was shortened by 6 bases and J by 1 base, with 11 bases between the two germline ends. Germline V gene sequence: CDR1 KGHDR, CDR2 SFDVKD. This CDR3 is 15 amino acids long. CDR3 loop: CATSKVTGNTGELFF. The DNA of the CDR3 is TGTGCCACCAGTAAGGTGACAGGGAACACCGGGGAGCTGTTTTTT.

The V and J genes are TRBV29-1 and TRBJ2-7; D is unresolved. This CDR3 spans 10 amino acids. Looked up from germline, CDR1 is SQVTM and CDR2 is ANQGSEA. V was shortened by 6 bases and J by 3 bases, with 6 bases between the two germline ends. The CDR3 here is CSVQDYEQYF. The CDR3, as DNA: TGCAGCGTCCAGGACTACGAGCAGTACTTC.

This clonotype was seen once. The chain couples TRBV7-4 to TRBJ2-5; D possibly corresponds to TRBD2 (6 bases). CDR1 and CDR2 (germline): SGHVT, SQSDAQ. The CDR3 sequence is 15 residues long. The V gene lost 8 bases and the J gene lost 9 bases, with 25 bases spanning the gap. As DNA, the CDR3 is TGTGCCAGCCCTCGGAGGGCAGGGTGGACTGGGGCCCAGTACTTC. Encoded protein: CASPRRAGWTGAQYF.

The chain recombines TRBV12-3 or TRBV12-4 with TRBJ2-2, with TRBD1 matching over 8 bases. Unmatched junction bases numbered 15, after V lost 8 bases and J lost 7 bases. This CDR3 contains 16 residues. The CDR3 sequence: CASDRPAQGAIGELFF. The CDR3 DNA reads as TGTGCCAGCGACCGGCCCGCCCAGGGGGCGATCGGGGAGCTGTTTTTT.

In its sample, this clonotype was seen once. This chain joins TRBV6-2 or TRBV6-3 and TRBJ2-1; 11 bases agree with TRBD2. The CDR3 consists of 18 residues. V was pared by 5 bases and J by 1 base, with 10 bases of the junction left unmatched. Germline assignment: CDR1 MNHEY and CDR2 SVGEGT. As DNA, the CDR3 is TGTGCCAGCAGTGACACCCGGGCTAGCGGGGGGTCCTACAATGAGCAGTTCTTC. Residues: CASSDTRASGGSYNEQFF.

The V gene is TRBV6-5, the J gene TRBJ1-4; D gene ambiguous. CDR3 length: 13 residues. Germline-derived CDR1 and CDR2 are MNHEY and SVGAGI. V lost 6 bases, J lost 7 bases, and 12 bases lay in between. The CDR3 region has the DNA TGTGCCAGCAGGCTCTTGGGGAGTGAAAAACTGTTTTTT. Amino acid sequence: CASRLLGSEKLFF.

The chain carries TRBV10-3 and TRBJ1-5; the D gene is possibly TRBD1 (6 bases). V was pared by 5 bases and J by 0 bases, with 8 bases between. The V gene's germline CDR1 is ENHRY and CDR2 SYGVKD. The CDR3 runs 14 residues. The CDR3 loop reads CAISRDISNQPQHF. CDR3 nucleotides: TGTGCCATCAGTCGGGACATTAGCAATCAGCCCCAGCATTTT.

V and J are TRBV29-1 and TRBJ1-1; 7 bases map to TRBD1. J gave up 1 base and V 6 bases, and 2 bases lay outside the gene matches. Looked up from germline, CDR1 is SQVTM and CDR2 is ANQGSEA. The CDR3 contains 12 residues. The chain's CDR3 is CSVWDRNTEAFF. The DNA for the CDR3 is TGCAGCGTCTGGGACAGGAACACTGAAGCTTTCTTT.

The chain links TRBV20-1 to TRBJ2-7; D unclear. The CDR3 loop spans 15 amino acids. V lost 6 bases, J lost 0 bases, and 18 bases lay in between. Per the germline V gene, CDR1 is DFQATT and CDR2 is SNEGSKA (reference sequence). The CDR3: CSASSSPAYSYEQYF. CDR3 DNA: TGCAGTGCCTCCTCCTCCCCAGCCTACTCCTACGAGCAGTACTTC.

The V gene is TRBV7-3, the J gene TRBJ2-3; D unresolved. The ends were cut back, 4 bases at V and 2 bases at J, with 10 bases in the middle. The CDR3 spans 14 residues. CDR1 and CDR2 (germline): SGHTA, FQGTGA. The CDR3 DNA reads as TGTGCCAGCAGCTACGCCGGGCACACAGATACGCAGTATTTT. This sequence encodes CASSYAGHTDTQYF. The variable domain in full, completed from reference TRBV7-3 and TRBJ2-3, reads GAGVSQTPSNKVTEKGKYVELRCDPISGHTALYWYRQSLGQGPEFLIYFQGTGAADDSGLPNDRFFAVRPEGSVSTLKIQRTERGDSAVYLCASSYAGHTDTQYFGPGTRLTVL.

The V call is TRBV4-2, the J call TRBJ2-5, with TRBD1 matching 7 bases. Germline CDR1 is LGHNA and CDR2 is YNFKEQ. The CDR3 sequence is 15 residues long. The J segment lost 4 bases and the V segment lost 2 bases, leaving 7 bases of the junction unmatched. CDR3 sequence (DNA): TGTGCCAGCAGCCAATCGACAGGGATCGGAGAGACCCAGTACTTC. Amino acids: CASSQSTGIGETQYF.

The chain carries TRBV7-2 and TRBJ2-5; TRBD1 aligns across 7 bases. V lost 5 bases and J lost 2; bases outside the gene matches: 5. In germline, CDR1 is SGHTA, CDR2 FQGNSA. This CDR3 region has 14 residues. The CDR3 DNA is TGTGCCAGCAGCCGGGGACAGTTACAAGAGACCCAGTACTTC. Translation: CASSRGQLQETQYF.

CDR3 protein: CASSQPGRGVYEQYF. DNA for the CDR3: TGCGCCAGCAGCCAACCCGGCAGGGGGGTTTACGAGCAGTACTTC. J is TRBJ2-7 and V is TRBV4-1, with D perhaps matching TRBD1 (7 bases). The CDR3 is made up of 15 amino acids. V was shortened by 2 bases and J by 4 bases, with 15 bases between the two germline ends. The germline V gene encodes CDR1 MGHRA and CDR2 YSYEKL.

The chain recombines TRBV20-1 with TRBJ1-1; no firm D call. The CDR3 runs 12 residues. CDR1 and CDR2 (germline): DFQATT, SNEGSKA (reference sequence). The V and J ends lost 6 bases and 0 bases respectively, with 8 bases between them. CDR3 sequence: CSATRMNTEAFF. DNA for the CDR3: TGCAGTGCCACAAGGATGAACACTGAAGCTTTCTTT.

V and J are TRBV29-1 and TRBJ2-7; D may be TRBD1 (6 bases). Germline CDR1 reads SQVTM; CDR2 reads ANQGSEA. The CDR3 length is 11 residues. Trimming shortened V by 4 bases and J by 6 bases, and 10 bases separated the two germline ends. In DNA form, the CDR3 reads TGCAGCGTTGCGACAGGCGGCGAGCAGTACTTC. This translates into CSVATGGEQYF.

The CDR3 here is CASSLERGLGTQYF. The CDR3 DNA reads TGTGCCAGCAGTTTAGAGCGGGGGCTGGGTACGCAGTATTTT. V is TRBV27 and J is TRBJ2-3; 8 bases agree with TRBD2. V was pared by 2 bases and J by 8 bases, with 6 bases of the junction left unmatched. CDR1 and CDR2 (germline): MNHEY, SMNVEV (reference sequence). The CDR3 has 14 residues.

CDR3 sequence (DNA): TGCAGCGTTGATCTTGGCAGGGGGAACACTGAAGCTTTCTTT. Its protein is CSVDLGRGNTEAFF. The chain has TRBV29-1 and TRBJ1-1; the D gene is possibly TRBD1 (6 bases). The CDR3 extends over 14 amino acids. V dropped 3 bases and J dropped 1 base, with 12 bases sitting between them. The germline CDR1 and CDR2 sequences are SQVTM and ANQGSEA. Complete variable domain (other parts from reference TRBV29-1 and TRBJ1-1): SAVISQKPSRDICQRGTSLTIQCQVDSQVTMMFWYRQQPGQSLTLIATANQGSEATYESGFVIDKFPISRPNLTFSTLTVSNMSPEDSSIYLCSVDLGRGNTEAFFGQGTRLTVV.

The rearrangement links TRBV3-1 to TRBJ2-7; tentative D call: TRBD2 (5 bases). There are 15 residues in the CDR3. Deletions cut 4 bases from V and 0 bases from J, with 13 bases between. From germline, CDR1 is LGHDT and CDR2 YNNKEL (reference sequence). The CDR3 here is CASSPSGSTSYEQYF. DNA for the CDR3: TGTGCCAGCAGCCCGAGCGGTTCTACCTCCTACGAGCAGTACTTC.

This chain uses TRBV9 with TRBJ1-3; possibly TRBD1 for D (6 bases). Trimming took 4 bases from V and 4 from J, leaving 18 bases between them. The CDR3 loop spans 16 amino acids. Germline CDR1 is SGDLS and CDR2 is YYNGEE. This CDR3 is CASSPRAGETGNTIYF. The CDR3 coding sequence is TGTGCCAGCAGCCCCCGGGCAGGGGAGACGGGAAACACCATATATTTT.

This sequence joins TRBV27 and TRBJ2-2; the D is unclear. The germline gives CDR1 MNHEY, CDR2 SMNVEV (reference sequence). This CDR3 is 12 amino acids long. Trimming took 1 base from V and 5 from J, leaving 2 bases between them. The CDR3 region is CASSLLTGELFF. CDR3 nucleotides: TGTGCCAGCAGTTTATTGACCGGGGAGCTGTTTTTT.

The gene calls are TRBV19 and TRBJ2-5, with D possibly being TRBD2 (6 bases). V lost 6 bases, J lost 5 bases, and 16 bases lay in between. This CDR3 contains 14 residues. Germline CDR1 is LNHDA and CDR2 is SQIVND (reference sequence). The CDR3 bases are TGTGCCAGTAGAACTTCCGGGAGAGGGGAGACCCAGTACTTC. As protein: CASRTSGRGETQYF.

This clonotype appeared once. The V and J genes are TRBV24-1 and TRBJ2-1; no firm D call. This CDR3 spans 16 amino acids. V lost 2 bases and J lost 3, with 13 bases in between. Per the germline V gene, CDR1 is KGHDR and CDR2 is SFDVKD. CDR3 bases: TGTGCCACCAGTGATTCCCAGGTGCAGGTCTACAATGAGCAGTTCTTC. Its translation is CATSDSQVQVYNEQFF.

This clonotype was recorded only once. This chain links TRBV10-3 with TRBJ2-5, with D unclear. V shed 5 bases and J shed 1 base, with 8 bases lying between them. Germline assignment: CDR1 ENHRY and CDR2 SYGVKD. The CDR3 covers 13 residues. The CDR3: CAISPMAQETQYF. CDR3 DNA sequence: TGTGCCATCAGTCCGATGGCCCAAGAGACCCAGTACTTC.